This is a list of T cell receptor beta chains from one sample in a study of CD8+CD57+ T cells in acquired aplastic anemia. One entry per CDR3 protein, called by TCRdb with MiXCR from the reads. The sample yields a few hundred thousand distinct CDR3 sequences, around 72% seen once. The sample was sorted CD4+, CD8+, or CD8+CD57+ T cells (not recorded which) from PBMCs. The source is a human donor in good health, serving as a control. Both conserved end residues are part of each CDR3. The order of the fields is CDR3 protein, V gene, J gene.

CSAGTANTGELFF,TRBV20-1,TRBJ2-2
CASSYGTGEGNIQYF,TRBV5-5,TRBJ2-4
CAIGQGEYSPLHF,TRBV10-3,TRBJ1-6
CASSLTGTGNYNEQFF,TRBV7-2,TRBJ2-1
CASSQDASSNYGYTF,TRBV4-2,TRBJ1-2
CASSPGQMTGALFF,TRBV9,TRBJ2-2
CASSLTRGSTSTDTQFF,TRBV10-1,TRBJ2-1
CSASLNTGELFF,TRBV20-1,TRBJ2-2
CASSQASGGTYKEYF,TRBV4-3,TRBJ2-7
CASTDRGLNYGYTF,TRBV19,TRBJ1-2
CASSPRLGADTQYF,TRBV7-3,TRBJ2-3
CAIPMPPQAEKLFF,TRBV10-3,TRBJ1-4
CASSERQGLGEQFF,TRBV6-1,TRBJ2-1
CASSVREGEKLFF,TRBV9,TRBJ1-4
CATSAWGAGGDEQYF,TRBV24-1,TRBJ2-7